This note documents a single TCR beta chain sequence. The data stem from a study of blood T cell repertoires in COVID-19. Study overall: The United States, Italy and Spain provided the acute and convalescent COVID-19 samples. Sources were T cells, B-cell-depleted T cells, or PBMCs; the material itself was cDNA or gDNA.

Trimming removed 7 bases at V and 8 bases at J, with 14 bases between. The germline gives CDR1 MNHEY, CDR2 SVGAGI. The CDR3 covers 12 residues. Authors' analysis steps: Estimation of nucleated cell counts was performed using reference gene primer amplification. The protocol was immunoSEQ multiplex PCR, while the TCRdb copy is restricted to in-frame clones and leaves out a portion. The DNA gave D and trimming, while V, J and clone size come from that table. The data contain 340,000 or so clones, more than 75% of them singletons. The sequenced material came from peripheral blood. The chain carries TRBV6-5 and TRBJ1-2, with unresolved D. This receptor was identified in a man over 45 with active or convalescent COVID-19. CDR3 residues: CASNRAGGGYTF. DNA of the CDR3: TGTGCCAGCAATCGGGCGGGCGGCGGCTACACCTTC.